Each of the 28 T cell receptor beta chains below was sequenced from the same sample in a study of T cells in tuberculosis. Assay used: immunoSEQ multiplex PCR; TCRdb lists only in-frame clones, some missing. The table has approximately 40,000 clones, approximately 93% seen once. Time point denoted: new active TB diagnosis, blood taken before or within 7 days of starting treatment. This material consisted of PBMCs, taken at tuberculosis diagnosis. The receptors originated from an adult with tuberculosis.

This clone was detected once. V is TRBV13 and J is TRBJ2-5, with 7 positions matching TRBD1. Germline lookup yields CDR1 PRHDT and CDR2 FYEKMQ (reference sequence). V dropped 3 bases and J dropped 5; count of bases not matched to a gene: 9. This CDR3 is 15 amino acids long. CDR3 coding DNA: TGTGCCAGCAGCTTCCAGACAGGGTCCCAGGAGACCCAGTACTTC. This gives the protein CASSFQTGSQETQYF.

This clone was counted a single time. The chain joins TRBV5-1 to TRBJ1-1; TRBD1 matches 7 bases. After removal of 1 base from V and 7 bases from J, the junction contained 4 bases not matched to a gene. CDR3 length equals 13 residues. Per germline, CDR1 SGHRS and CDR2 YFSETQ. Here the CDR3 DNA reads TGCGCCAGCAGCTTGAGACAGGGTTTTGAAGCTTTCTTT. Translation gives CASSLRQGFEAFF.

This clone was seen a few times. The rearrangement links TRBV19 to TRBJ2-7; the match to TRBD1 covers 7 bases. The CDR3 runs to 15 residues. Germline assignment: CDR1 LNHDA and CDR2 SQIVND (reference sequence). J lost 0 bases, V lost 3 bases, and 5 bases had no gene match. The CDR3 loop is CASSIVWDSSYEQYF. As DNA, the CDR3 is TGTGCCAGTAGTATTGTCTGGGACAGCTCCTACGAGCAGTACTTC.

In nucleotides, the CDR3 is TGTGCCATCGGAGGGCGGGCTTCTGGTGAGACCCAGTACTTC. It specifies CAIGGRASGETQYF. This sequence joins TRBV10-3 and TRBJ2-5; tentatively, D is TRBD2 (6 bases). Germline V CDR1 and CDR2: ENHRY, SYGVKD. V dropped 8 bases and J dropped 5 bases, with 18 bases sitting between them. The CDR3 is made up of 14 amino acids.

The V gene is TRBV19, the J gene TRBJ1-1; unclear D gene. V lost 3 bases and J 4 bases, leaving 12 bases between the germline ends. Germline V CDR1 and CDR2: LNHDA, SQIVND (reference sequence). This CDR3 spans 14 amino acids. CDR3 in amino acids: CASSIWASSTEAFF. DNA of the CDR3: TGTGCCAGTAGTATTTGGGCGTCAAGCACTGAAGCTTTCTTT. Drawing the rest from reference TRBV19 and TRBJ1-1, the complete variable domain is DGGITQSPKYLFRKEGQNVTLSCEQNLNHDAMYWYRQDPGQGLRLIYYSQIVNDFQKGDIAEGYSVSREKKESFPLTVTSAQKNPTAFYLCASSIWASSTEAFFGQGTRLTVV.

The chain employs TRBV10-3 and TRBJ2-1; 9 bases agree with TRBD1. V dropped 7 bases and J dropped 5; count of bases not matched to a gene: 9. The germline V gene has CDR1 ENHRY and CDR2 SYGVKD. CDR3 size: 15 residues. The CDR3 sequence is CAINLDRGFNNEQFF. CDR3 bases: TGTGCCATCAACCTTGACAGGGGGTTTAACAATGAGCAGTTCTTC.

The CDR3: CAWTDRRSSGANVLTF. The CDR3 DNA reads as TGTGCCTGGACGGACAGAAGGAGCTCTGGGGCCAACGTCCTGACTTTC. The chain is built from TRBV30 and TRBJ2-6; a weak D match, TRBD1 (6 bases). The germline gives CDR1 GTSNPN, CDR2 SVGIG (reference sequence). This CDR3 region has 16 residues. The V end lost 4 bases, the J end lost 0 bases, and 13 bases lay between the germline ends.

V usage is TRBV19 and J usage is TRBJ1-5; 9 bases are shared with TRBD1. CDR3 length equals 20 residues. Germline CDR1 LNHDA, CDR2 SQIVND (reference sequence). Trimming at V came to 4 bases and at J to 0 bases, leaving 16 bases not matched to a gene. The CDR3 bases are TGTGCCAGTAGTACCCTCAGTCGGAGGACAGGGGCCTTTAGCAATCAGCCCCAGCATTTT. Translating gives CASSTLSRRTGAFSNQPQHF.

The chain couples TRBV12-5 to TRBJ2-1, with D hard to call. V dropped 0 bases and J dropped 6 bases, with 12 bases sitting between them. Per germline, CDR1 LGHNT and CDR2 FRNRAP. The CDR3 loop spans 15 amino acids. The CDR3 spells CASGLVPGGPNEQFF. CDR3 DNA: TGTGCTAGTGGTTTGGTACCAGGTGGGCCCAATGAGCAGTTCTTC. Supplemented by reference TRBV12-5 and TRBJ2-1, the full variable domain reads DARVTQTPRHKVTEMGQEVTMRCQPILGHNTVFWYRQTMMQGLELLAYFRNRAPLDDSGMPKDRFSAEMPDATLATLKIQPSEPRDSAVYFCASGLVPGGPNEQFFGPGTRLTVL.

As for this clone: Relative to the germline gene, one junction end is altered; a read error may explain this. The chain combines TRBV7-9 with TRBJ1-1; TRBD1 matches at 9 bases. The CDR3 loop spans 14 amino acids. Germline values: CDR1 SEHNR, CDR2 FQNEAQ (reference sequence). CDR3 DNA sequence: TGTGCCAGCTACTTCGACAGGGGGAACTCTGAAGCTTTCTTT. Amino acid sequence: CASYFDRGNSEAFF.

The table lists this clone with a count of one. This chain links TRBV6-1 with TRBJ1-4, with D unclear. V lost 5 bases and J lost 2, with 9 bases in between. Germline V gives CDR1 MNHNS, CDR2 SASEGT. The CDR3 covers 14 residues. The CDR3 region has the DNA TGTGCCAGCAGTCTAGCCCTCACTAATGAAAAACTGTTTTTT. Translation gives CASSLALTNEKLFF.

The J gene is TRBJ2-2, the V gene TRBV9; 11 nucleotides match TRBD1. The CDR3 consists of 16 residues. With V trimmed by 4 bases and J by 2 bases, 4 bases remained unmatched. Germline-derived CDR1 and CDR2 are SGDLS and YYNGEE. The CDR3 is CASSWGQGGNTGELFF. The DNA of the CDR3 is TGTGCCAGCAGCTGGGGACAGGGGGGTAACACCGGGGAGCTGTTTTTT.

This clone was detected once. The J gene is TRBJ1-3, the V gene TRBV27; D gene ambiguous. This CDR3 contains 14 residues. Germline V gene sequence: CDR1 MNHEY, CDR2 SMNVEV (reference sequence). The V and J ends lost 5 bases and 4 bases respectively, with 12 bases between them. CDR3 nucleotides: TGTGCCAGCAGTATTGGTGCGTGGGGAAACACCATATATTTT. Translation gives CASSIGAWGNTIYF.

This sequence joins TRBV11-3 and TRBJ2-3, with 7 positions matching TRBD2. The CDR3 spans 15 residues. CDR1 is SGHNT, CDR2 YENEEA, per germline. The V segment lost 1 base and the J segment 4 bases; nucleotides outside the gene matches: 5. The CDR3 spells CASSLAGGRADTQYF. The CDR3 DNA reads TGTGCCAGCAGCTTAGCGGGGGGACGAGCAGATACGCAGTATTTT.

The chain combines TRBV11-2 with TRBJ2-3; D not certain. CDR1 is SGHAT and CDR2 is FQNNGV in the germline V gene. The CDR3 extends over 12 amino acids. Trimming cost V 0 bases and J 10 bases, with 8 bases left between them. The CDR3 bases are TGTGCCAGCAGCTTAGACGACACACCGCAGTATTTT. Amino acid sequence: CASSLDDTPQYF.

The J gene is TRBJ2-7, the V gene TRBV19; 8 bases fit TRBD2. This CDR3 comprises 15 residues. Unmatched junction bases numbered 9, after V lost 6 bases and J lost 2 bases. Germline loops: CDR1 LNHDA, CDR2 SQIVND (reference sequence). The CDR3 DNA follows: TGTGCCAGTAGGGGTCTAGCGGGTCCAACCTACGAGCAGTACTTC. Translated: CASRGLAGPTYEQYF.

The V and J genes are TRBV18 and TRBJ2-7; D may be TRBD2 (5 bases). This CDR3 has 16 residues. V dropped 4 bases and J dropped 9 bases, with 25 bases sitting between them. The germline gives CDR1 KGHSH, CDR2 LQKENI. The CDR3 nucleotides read TGTGCCAGCTCACATAAAGTTAGCCCGACTCCCGCGGGGCAGTACTTC. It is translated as CASSHKVSPTPAGQYF.

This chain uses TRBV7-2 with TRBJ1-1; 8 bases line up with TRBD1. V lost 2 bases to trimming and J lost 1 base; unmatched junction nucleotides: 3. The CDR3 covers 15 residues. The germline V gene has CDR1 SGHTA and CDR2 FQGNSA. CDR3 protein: CASSLRDRRNTEAFF. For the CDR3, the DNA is TGTGCCAGCAGCTTAAGGGACAGGCGGAACACTGAAGCTTTCTTT.

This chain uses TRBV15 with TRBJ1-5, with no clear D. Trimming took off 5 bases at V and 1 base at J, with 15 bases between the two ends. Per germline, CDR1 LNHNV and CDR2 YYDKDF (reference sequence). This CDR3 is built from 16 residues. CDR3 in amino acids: CATSARTRGSNQPQHF. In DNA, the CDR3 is TGTGCCACCAGCGCCCGGACTCGGGGAAGCAATCAGCCCCAGCATTTT.

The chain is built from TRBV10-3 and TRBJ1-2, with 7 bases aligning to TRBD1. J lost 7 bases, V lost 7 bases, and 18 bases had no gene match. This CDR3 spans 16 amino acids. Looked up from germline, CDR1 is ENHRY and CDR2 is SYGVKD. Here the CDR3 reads CAITATGSVSTGGYTF. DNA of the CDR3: TGTGCCATCACCGCGACAGGGAGTGTTTCTACGGGTGGCTACACCTTC.

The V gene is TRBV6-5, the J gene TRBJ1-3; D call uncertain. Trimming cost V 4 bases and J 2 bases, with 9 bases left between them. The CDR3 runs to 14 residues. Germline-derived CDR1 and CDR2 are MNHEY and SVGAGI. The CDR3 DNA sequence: TGTGCCAGCAGTTCTCGGACTGCTGGAAACACCATATATTTT. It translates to CASSSRTAGNTIYF.

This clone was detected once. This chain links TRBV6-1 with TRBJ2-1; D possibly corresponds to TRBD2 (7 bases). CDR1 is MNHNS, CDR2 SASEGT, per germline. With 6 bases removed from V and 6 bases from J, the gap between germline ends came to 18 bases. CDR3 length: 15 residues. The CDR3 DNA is TGTGCCAGCAGCGACCTAGGGGGGGCAAGCAATGAGCAGTTCTTC. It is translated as CASSDLGGASNEQFF.

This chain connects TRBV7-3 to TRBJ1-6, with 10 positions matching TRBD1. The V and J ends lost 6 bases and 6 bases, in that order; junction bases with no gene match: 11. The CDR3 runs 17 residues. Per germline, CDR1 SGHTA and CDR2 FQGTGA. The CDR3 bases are TGTGCCAGCAGGGCCTCAGGACAGGGGGGTTTTAATTCACCCCTCCACTTT. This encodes CASRASGQGGFNSPLHF.

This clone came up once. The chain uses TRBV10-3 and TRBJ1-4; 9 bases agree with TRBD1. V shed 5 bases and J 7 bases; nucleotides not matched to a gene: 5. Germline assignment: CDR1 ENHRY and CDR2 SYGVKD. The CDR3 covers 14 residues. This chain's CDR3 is CAISNDRGSEKLFF. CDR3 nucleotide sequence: TGTGCCATCAGTAATGACAGGGGGAGTGAAAAACTGTTTTTT.

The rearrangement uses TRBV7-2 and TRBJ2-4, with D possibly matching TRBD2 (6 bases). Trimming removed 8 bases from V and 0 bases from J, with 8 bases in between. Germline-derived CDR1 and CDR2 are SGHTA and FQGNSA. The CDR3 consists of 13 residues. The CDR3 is CASGRTAKNIQYF. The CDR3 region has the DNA TGTGCCAGCGGGAGGACAGCCAAAAACATTCAGTACTTC.

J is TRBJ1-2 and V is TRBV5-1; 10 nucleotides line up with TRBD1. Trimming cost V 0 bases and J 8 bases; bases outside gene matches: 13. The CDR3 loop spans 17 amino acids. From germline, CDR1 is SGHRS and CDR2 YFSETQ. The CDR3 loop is CASSLGTGGPLLLGYTF. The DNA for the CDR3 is TGCGCCAGCAGCTTGGGGACAGGGGGGCCCCTCCTCTTAGGCTACACCTTC.

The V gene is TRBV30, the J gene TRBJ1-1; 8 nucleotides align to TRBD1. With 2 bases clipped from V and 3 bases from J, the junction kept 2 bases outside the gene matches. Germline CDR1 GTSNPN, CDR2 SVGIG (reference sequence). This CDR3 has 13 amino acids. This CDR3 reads CAWSRQGYTEAFF. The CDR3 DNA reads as TGTGCCTGGAGTAGACAGGGGTACACTGAAGCTTTCTTT.

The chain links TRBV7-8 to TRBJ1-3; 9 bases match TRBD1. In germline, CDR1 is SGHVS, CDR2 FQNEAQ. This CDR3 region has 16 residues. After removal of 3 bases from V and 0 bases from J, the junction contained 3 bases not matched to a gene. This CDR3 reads CASSLDRGSSGNTIYF. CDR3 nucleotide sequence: TGTGCCAGCAGCTTGGACAGGGGAAGCTCTGGAAACACCATATATTTT.